This TCR beta chain is drawn from a study of T cells in Graves' hyperthyroidism and ophthalmopathy. CDR1 and CDR2 (germline): DFQATT, SNEGSKA (reference sequence). The CDR3 runs 15 residues. The trim removed 5 bases at V and 1 base at J, leaving 4 bases unmatched. Many counts were recorded for this clonotype. Researchers amplified the TCR beta CDR3 regions from RNA transcripts. With the HTBI primer set, the TCR CDR3 went through a first round of RT-PCR. Using its own MiXCR run on the multiplex PCR reads, TCRdb lists one record per CDR3 protein. The repertoire includes 400,000 or so distinct CDR3 sequences, 11% to 15% of them detected once, and around 28% sits in the top ten.

Sequenced sample: blood. J is TRBJ2-3 and V is TRBV20-1; 12 bases match TRBD2. This clonotype was obtained from a man in his fifties with Graves' ophthalmopathy. CDR3 DNA: TGCAGTGCTCCTCGACTAGCGGGGGGCACAGATACGCAGTATTTT. This codes for CSAPRLAGGTDTQYF.